This TCR beta chain was recovered during a study of T cell responses to AZD1222 COVID-19 vaccine. This clone came up once. Trimming removed 5 bases from V and 8 bases from J; junction bases left unmatched: 11. This CDR3 spans 14 amino acids. CDR1 and CDR2 (germline): SGHTA, FQGNSA. Data came from immunoSEQ multiplex PCR; TCRdb stores just in-frame clones and leaves some out. The sample lists about 70,000 clones; around 84% were seen once. The sequence derives from an adult in good health. The material sequenced was peripheral blood, taken on day 0 of AZD1222 vaccination. The chain has TRBV7-2 and TRBJ1-2, with 7 nucleotides matching TRBD1. CDR3 in DNA: TGTGCCAGCAGCCAAGTGTCGGGGGACAGAGGCTACACCTTC. It codes for CASSQVSGDRGYTF.